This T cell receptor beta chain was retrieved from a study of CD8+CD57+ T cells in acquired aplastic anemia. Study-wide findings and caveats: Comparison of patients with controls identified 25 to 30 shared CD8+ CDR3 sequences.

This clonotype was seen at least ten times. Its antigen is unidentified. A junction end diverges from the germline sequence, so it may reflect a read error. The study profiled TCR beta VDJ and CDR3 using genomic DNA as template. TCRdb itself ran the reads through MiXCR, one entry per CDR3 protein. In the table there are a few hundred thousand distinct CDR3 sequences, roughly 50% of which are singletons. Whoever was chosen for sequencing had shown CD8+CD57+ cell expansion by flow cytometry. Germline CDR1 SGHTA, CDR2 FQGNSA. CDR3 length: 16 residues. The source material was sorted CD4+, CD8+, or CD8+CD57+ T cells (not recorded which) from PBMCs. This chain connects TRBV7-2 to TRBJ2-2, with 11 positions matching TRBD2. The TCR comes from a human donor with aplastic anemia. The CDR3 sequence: CASSLAGGSNTGELFF. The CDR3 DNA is TGTGCCAGCAGCCTAGCGGGGGGATCGAACACCGGGGAGCTGTTTTTT.